A few counts support the clone carrying this T cell receptor (beta chain). What it recognizes is unknown. The time point denotes: patch test 2, 6 weeks after DPC sensitization. Treatment of the sample: therapeutic diphenylcyclopropenone sensitization with weekly scalp DPC. The study drew its donors from alopecia patients who were 18 to 70 years old and suitable for DPC. This sample was taken from a study of human T cells and chemical hapten exposure. Authors' analysis steps: From 23,224 to 690,600 TCRs were found per sample, with a median of 95,638. From the RACE reads, TCRdb called clonotypes with MiXCR, one entry per CDR3 protein. What appears here as the V and J calls and clone size reflects TCRdb's work, not the paper's. The sample gives 330,000 or so distinct CDR3 sequences, over 6% of which show up once; about 5.6% is in the top ten. Study-level findings and limits: Donors were affected by alopecia, so their immune reaction might vary from that of healthy individuals.

The TCR was taken from a woman aged 18-30 years with alopecia areata. Some clones in this sample may be carry-over from other donors' samples. The specimen was whole blood, collected in connection with sensitization to the hapten diphenylcyclopropenone (DPC).

The CDR3 bases are TGTGCCAGCAGGGCCGAAGAGACCCAGTACTTC. Translated, it gives CASRAEETQYF. This sequence joins TRBV7-6 and TRBJ2-5; no firm D call. V was pared by 6 bases and J by 3 bases, with 5 bases between. CDR3 length: 11 residues. Germline V gene data show CDR1 as SGHVS and CDR2 as FNYEAQ.